A single sample is the source of the 23 T cell receptor beta chains below, sequenced in a study of Tregs in tolerant kidney transplant recipients. Only in-frame clones appear in the TCRdb table, and some are missing; sequencing was by immunoSEQ multiplex PCR. Of just over 15,000 clones listed, around nine tenths were seen once; the top ten hold around 13%. The sequenced sample was CD8+ T cells from blood. The receptors here all came from a human donor in good health.

The genes are TRBV7-2 and TRBJ1-6, with a tentative D call TRBD1 (5 bases). CDR1 and CDR2 (germline): SGHTA, FQGNSA. The CDR3 is 13 residues long. Trimming removed 1 base at V and 13 bases at J, with 11 bases between. Here the CDR3 reads CASSLGGVGPLHF. The DNA of the CDR3 is TGTGCCAGCAGCTTAGGAGGGGTCGGGCCCCTCCACTTT.

This clone was found once. This chain links TRBV10-3 with TRBJ2-1; D perhaps matches TRBD2 (5 bases). V was trimmed by 6 bases and J by 7 bases, leaving 19 bases between them. This CDR3 has 15 amino acids. Looked up from germline, CDR1 is ENHRY and CDR2 is SYGVKD. Here the CDR3 reads CAIRMDSEIQNEQFF. The CDR3, as DNA: TGTGCCATCAGGATGGACTCCGAAATACAAAATGAGCAGTTCTTC.

The V gene is TRBV4-1, the J gene TRBJ2-7, with TRBD2 identical over 10 bases. The CDR3 length is 16 residues. J was trimmed by 2 bases and V by 3 bases; bases with no gene match: 7. Germline lookup yields CDR1 MGHRA and CDR2 YSYEKL. CDR3 nucleotides: TGCGCCAGCAGCCAGGCGGGACTAGCGAACCCCTACGAGCAGTACTTC. This gives the protein CASSQAGLANPYEQYF.

The chain recombines TRBV20-1 with TRBJ1-1; D possibly corresponds to TRBD1 (6 bases). Germline-derived CDR1 and CDR2 are DFQATT and SNEGSKA (reference sequence). The CDR3 has 11 residues. V lost 4 bases and J lost 5, with 8 bases in between. This chain's CDR3 is CSANQGTEAFF. The DNA for the CDR3 is TGCAGTGCTAATCAGGGGACTGAAGCTTTCTTT.

The chain carries TRBV10-3 and TRBJ2-1, with TRBD1 as a possible D gene (5 bases). The germline V gene has CDR1 ENHRY and CDR2 SYGVKD. Trimming left V 11 bases short and J 5 bases short, with 13 bases between. The CDR3 consists of 12 residues. The DNA of the CDR3 is TGTGCCGCAGGGCCCTCGGACAATGAGCAGTTCTTC. It codes for CAAGPSDNEQFF.

The rearrangement joins TRBV4-3 to TRBJ2-7; D is tentatively TRBD1 or TRBD2 (5 bases each). There are 15 residues in the CDR3. The germline gives CDR1 LGHNA, CDR2 YSLEER. The V end was cut by 0 bases, the J end by 3 bases, with 12 bases between. The CDR3 spells CASSQDAGGGYEQYF. The CDR3 nucleotides read TGCGCCAGCAGCCAAGATGCGGGTGGGGGCTACGAGCAGTACTTC.

The chain recombines TRBV2 with TRBJ2-5; 10 bases fit TRBD1. The DNA end favors TRBJ2-7, so the J call may be wrong. Germline CDR1 and CDR2: SNHLY and FYNNEI. The CDR3 has 15 residues. CDR3 residues: CASREDRGASYEQYF. The CDR3 DNA is TGTGCCAGCAGGGAGGACAGGGGGGCATCCTACGAGCAGTACTTC.

This clone was counted only a few times. J is TRBJ2-1 and V is TRBV13; TRBD1 aligns across 8 bases. With V trimmed by 3 bases and J by 0 bases, 1 base remained unmatched. The CDR3 sequence is 15 residues long. From germline, CDR1 is PRHDT and CDR2 FYEKMQ (reference sequence). The CDR3 protein is CASSLGTGSYNEQFF. The CDR3 DNA is TGTGCCAGCAGCTTGGGGACAGGCTCCTACAATGAGCAGTTCTTC. Together with reference TRBV13 and TRBJ2-1, the CDR3 gives the full variable domain: AAGVIQSPRHLIKEKRETATLKCYPIPRHDTVYWYQQGPGQDPQFLISFYEKMQSDKGSIPDRFSAQQFSDYHSELNMSSLELGDSALYFCASSLGTGSYNEQFFGPGTRLTVL.

The chain has TRBV7-2 and TRBJ2-7; D might be TRBD1 (5 bases). The CDR3 is 14 residues long. Germline V gene lookup returns CDR1 SGHTA and CDR2 FQGNSA. Trimming stripped 8 bases from V and 5 bases from J, with 19 bases between. Here the CDR3 DNA reads TGTGCCAGCGCACAGAAGCAGGGCATTGACGAGCAGTACTTC. It translates to CASAQKQGIDEQYF.

This clone has just a few counts. The chain recombines TRBV21-1 with TRBJ1-5; the DNA was not compared with TRBD1, the D call given in the table. TRBV21-1 is a known pseudogene. The CDR3 length is 15 residues. The CDR3, as DNA: TGTGCCAGCAGCGCAAGAGGGACAGGGAAACAGCCCCAGCATTTT. Translation: CASSARGTGKQPQHF.

The chain is built from TRBV29-1 and TRBJ1-2; D not resolved. Trimming pared 4 bases from V and 8 bases from J, leaving 14 bases between. The CDR3 has 12 residues. Germline CDR1 and CDR2: SQVTM and ANQGSEA. In nucleotides, the CDR3 is TGCAGCGTTGTTATGTGGGATTTCGGCTACACCTTC. Translated: CSVVMWDFGYTF. Combining the CDR3 with reference TRBV29-1 and TRBJ1-2 gives the whole variable domain SAVISQKPSRDICQRGTSLTIQCQVDSQVTMMFWYRQQPGQSLTLIATANQGSEATYESGFVIDKFPISRPNLTFSTLTVSNMSPEDSSIYLCSVVMWDFGYTFGSGTRLTVV.

The genes are TRBV9 and TRBJ2-1; D may be TRBD2 (6 bases). Germline loops: CDR1 SGDLS, CDR2 YYNGEE. The V gene lost 0 bases and the J gene lost 0 bases, with 10 bases spanning the gap. The CDR3 extends over 16 amino acids. The CDR3: CASSVALGGSYNEQFF. CDR3 DNA: TGTGCCAGCAGCGTAGCTCTGGGGGGCTCCTACAATGAGCAGTTCTTC.

V and J are TRBV11-3 and TRBJ1-1; 7 bases map to TRBD1. The CDR3 extends over 14 amino acids. The V segment lost 5 bases and the J segment 1 base; nucleotides outside the gene matches: 4. From germline, CDR1 is SGHNT and CDR2 YENEEA. The CDR3, as DNA: TGTGCCAGCAGCACCGACAGGGAGAACACTGAAGCTTTCTTT. Residues: CASSTDRENTEAFF.

This chain connects TRBV30 to TRBJ2-2; possibly TRBD1 for D (6 bases). Trimming took off 8 bases at V and 4 bases at J, with 29 bases between the two ends. Germline CDR1 GTSNPN, CDR2 SVGIG (reference sequence). The CDR3 extends over 18 amino acids. The CDR3 DNA reads as TGTGCCGGGTTTGCCTTAGACGGGACACCTGTGGGCACCGGGGAGCTGTTTTTT. Translation gives CAGFALDGTPVGTGELFF.

V is TRBV7-2 and J is TRBJ2-7; D remains unclear. The CDR3 spans 11 residues. The V and J ends lost 2 bases and 2 bases respectively, with 1 base between them. From germline, CDR1 is SGHTA and CDR2 FQGNSA. The CDR3 sequence: CASSLTYEQYF. The CDR3 DNA sequence: TGTGCCAGCAGCTTAACCTACGAGCAGTACTTC.

The chain links TRBV28 to TRBJ1-2; the match to TRBD1 covers 10 bases. The CDR3 has 16 amino acids. Looked up from germline, CDR1 is MDHEN and CDR2 is SYDVKM. V lost 2 bases to trimming and J lost 6 bases; unmatched junction nucleotides: 9. The CDR3 spells CASSLDGDRGMHGYTF. For the CDR3, the DNA is TGTGCCAGCAGTTTAGATGGGGACAGGGGTATGCATGGCTACACCTTC.

The chain links TRBV7-9 to TRBJ2-7; 10 bases fit TRBD2. Germline-derived CDR1 and CDR2 are SEHNR and FQNEAQ (reference sequence). V was pared by 4 bases and J by 7 bases, with 4 bases of the junction left unmatched. There are 13 residues in the CDR3. The chain's CDR3 is CASSSLAGEEQYF. The CDR3, as DNA: TGTGCCAGCAGCTCGCTAGCGGGGGAGGAGCAGTACTTC. The complete variable domain, with remaining parts taken from reference TRBV7-9 and TRBJ2-7, reads DTGVSQNPRHKITKRGQNVTFRCDPISEHNRLYWYRQTLGQGPEFLTYFQNEAQLEKSRLLSDRFSAERPKGSFSTLEIQRTEQGDSAMYLCASSSLAGEEQYFGPGTRLTVT.

The chain is built from TRBV30 and TRBJ1-3; a possible D gene is TRBD1 (5 bases). Trimming took off 2 bases at V and 4 bases at J, with 18 bases between the two ends. Germline lookup yields CDR1 GTSNPN and CDR2 SVGIG (reference sequence). The CDR3 has 16 residues. The CDR3 is CAWSTTTDRSGNTIYF. DNA of the CDR3: TGTGCCTGGAGTACTACGACAGACCGCTCGGGAAACACCATATATTTT.

This clone rates as large. This rearrangement joins TRBV29-1 to TRBJ1-2; no clear D. The V end lost 7 bases, the J end lost 4 bases, and 19 bases lay between the germline ends. The CDR3 is 14 residues long. The germline V gene encodes CDR1 SQVTM and CDR2 ANQGSEA. In DNA, the CDR3 is TGCAGCGCCCCGGACCCAAATCGGAGCTATGGCTACACCTTC. This translates into CSAPDPNRSYGYTF.

This clone has just a few counts. The chain carries TRBV7-2 and TRBJ1-2; weak D call: TRBD1 (6 bases). The length of the CDR3 is 13 residues. Looked up from germline, CDR1 is SGHTA and CDR2 is FQGNSA. The V gene lost 8 bases and the J gene lost 2 bases, with 12 bases spanning the gap. CDR3 nucleotide sequence: TGTGCCAGCGGAACAGGGCCCAACTATGGCTACACCTTC. Its protein product is CASGTGPNYGYTF. The variable domain in full, with the rest retrieved from reference TRBV7-2 and TRBJ1-2, is GAGVSQSPSNKVTEKGKDVELRCDPISGHTALYWYRQSLGQGLEFLIYFQGNSAPDKSGLPSDRFSAERTGGSVSTLTIQRTQQEDSAVYLCASGTGPNYGYTFGSGTRLTVV.

The chain joins TRBV6-6 to TRBJ2-7; tentatively, D is TRBD1 or TRBD2 (5 bases each). The ends were cut back, 5 bases at V and 0 bases at J, with 11 bases in the middle. The CDR3 has 14 residues. Germline lookup yields CDR1 MNHNY and CDR2 SVGAGI (reference sequence). The CDR3 coding sequence is TGTGCCAGCAGTACCGGGACCGCCTCCTACGAGCAGTACTTC. Translation: CASSTGTASYEQYF.

The V gene is TRBV7-2, the J gene TRBJ2-7; 11 bases align to TRBD2. Germline V lookup: CDR1 SGHTA, CDR2 FQGNSA. The CDR3 totals 14 residues. With 8 bases clipped from V and 1 base from J, the junction kept 4 bases outside the gene matches. The CDR3 sequence: CASASSGGSYEQYF. CDR3 nucleotides: TGTGCCAGCGCTTCTAGCGGGGGGTCCTACGAGCAGTACTTC.

The gene calls are TRBV5-1 and TRBJ2-5, with D perhaps assigned TRBD1 or TRBD2 (6 bases each). The CDR3 contains 17 residues. In germline, CDR1 is SGHRS, CDR2 YFSETQ. Deletions cut 4 bases from V and 1 base from J, with 20 bases between. The CDR3 nucleotides are TGCGCCAGCAGCCTAGGGTGGTTTAGGGGGGCCCAAGAGACCCAGTACTTC. Protein: CASSLGWFRGAQETQYF. Drawing the rest from reference TRBV5-1 and TRBJ2-5, the complete variable domain is KAGVTQTPRYLIKTRGQQVTLSCSPISGHRSVSWYQQTPGQGLQFLFEYFSETQRNKGNFPGRFSGRQFSNSRSEMNVSTLELGDSALYLCASSLGWFRGAQETQYFGPGTRLLVL.